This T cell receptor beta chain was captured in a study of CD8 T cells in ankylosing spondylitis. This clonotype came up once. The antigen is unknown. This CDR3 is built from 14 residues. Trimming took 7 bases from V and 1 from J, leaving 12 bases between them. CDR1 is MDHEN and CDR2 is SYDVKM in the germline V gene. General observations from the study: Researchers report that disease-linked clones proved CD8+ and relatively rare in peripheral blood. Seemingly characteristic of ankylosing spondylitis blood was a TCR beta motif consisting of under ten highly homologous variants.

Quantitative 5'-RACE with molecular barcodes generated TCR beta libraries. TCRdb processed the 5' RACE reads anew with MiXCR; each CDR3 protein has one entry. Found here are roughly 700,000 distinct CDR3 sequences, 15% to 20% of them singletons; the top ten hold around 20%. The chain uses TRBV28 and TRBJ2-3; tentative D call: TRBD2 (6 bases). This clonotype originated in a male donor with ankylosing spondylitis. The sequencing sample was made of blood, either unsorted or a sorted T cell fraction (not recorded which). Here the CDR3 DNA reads TGTGCCAGCAAAAACTGGGGGGGCACAGATACGCAGTATTTT. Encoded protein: CASKNWGGTDTQYF.